This paragraph covers one T cell receptor beta chain sequence. What it binds is unknown. This entry comes from a study of CD8+CD57+ T cells in acquired aplastic anemia. Overall study context: Each DNA sample taken from sorted CD4+ and CD8+ cells came to approximately 3.2 ug on average.

Genomic DNA acted as the template from which TCR beta VDJ combination and CDR3 sequence profiling were carried out. TCRdb itself ran the reads through MiXCR, one entry per CDR3 protein. The sample holds more than 150,000 distinct CDR3 sequences, about 44% seen once. Findings of the study overall: Significant differences in CD8+ Simpson's diversity were not observed between patients and controls. Patients had around 30 CD8+ CDR3 sequences in common with controls (the shared set).

Only patients with CD8+CD57+ cell expansion on flow cytometry were chosen for sequencing. No therapy was given to patients before blood sampling. Material: sorted CD4+, CD8+, or CD8+CD57+ T cells (not recorded which) from PBMCs. The origin of this receptor is a human donor with aplastic anemia.

CDR3 protein: CASNAVATNEKLFF. As DNA, the CDR3 is TGTGCCTCGAACGCAGTTGCAACTAATGAAAAACTGTTTTTT. The chain is built from TRBV30 and TRBJ1-4; D call uncertain. The CDR3 is made up of 14 amino acids. Germline V gene sequence: CDR1 GTSNPN, CDR2 SVGIG (reference sequence). Trimming cost V 7 bases and J 0 bases, with 12 bases left between them.